One sample yielded the 32 T cell receptor beta chains listed below, sequenced in a study of T cell responses to AZD1222 COVID-19 vaccine. Only in-frame clones appear in the TCRdb table, and some are missing; sequencing was by immunoSEQ multiplex PCR. Of 150,000 to 180,000 clones in the sample, over 85% were seen once. Sequenced here: peripheral blood, sampled on day 0 of AZD1222 vaccination. The receptor set was obtained from an adult in good health.

The J gene is TRBJ2-1, the V gene TRBV6-5; D could derive from TRBD1 or TRBD2 (7 bases each). V lost 5 bases to trimming and J lost 7 bases, with 15 bases between them. There are 14 residues in the CDR3. Looked up from germline, CDR1 is MNHEY and CDR2 is SVGAGI. The CDR3 protein is CASSTLRGGNEQFF. The CDR3 DNA is TGTGCCAGCAGTACCCTCAGGGGGGGGAATGAGCAGTTCTTC.

The gene calls are TRBV18 and TRBJ1-2, with D possibly being TRBD1 (5 bases). This CDR3 is 13 amino acids long. Trimming removed 4 bases at V and 7 bases at J, with 13 bases between. In germline, CDR1 is KGHSH, CDR2 LQKENI. The CDR3 bases are TGTGCCAGCTCACAGCGCAGGGAGGGTGGCTACACCTTC. Translated, it gives CASSQRREGGYTF.

The V call is TRBV7-6, the J call TRBJ2-2; tentatively, D is TRBD1 (7 bases). Germline CDR1 SGHVS, CDR2 FNYEAQ. Trimming cost V 5 bases and J 7 bases, with 17 bases left between them. This CDR3 contains 15 residues. The CDR3 spells CASSRGAGGIGELFF. The CDR3 DNA sequence: TGTGCCAGCAGCCGCGGGGCAGGGGGGATCGGGGAGCTGTTTTTT.

This clone was picked up one time. The chain combines TRBV25-1 with TRBJ1-5; D is undetermined. Per germline, CDR1 MGHDK and CDR2 SYGVNS. V lost 2 bases and J lost 3, with 11 bases in between. This CDR3 has 15 amino acids. The CDR3 sequence: CASSETDGNNQPQHF. The CDR3 DNA reads TGTGCCAGCAGTGAAACCGACGGGAACAATCAGCCCCAGCATTTT.

CDR3 DNA sequence: TGCGCCAGCAGCTTGAGGGTAGGTCCCTACGAGCAGTACTTC. Its protein is CASSLRVGPYEQYF. V and J are TRBV5-1 and TRBJ2-7; D unresolved. Germline V gene data show CDR1 as SGHRS and CDR2 as YFSETQ. V was cut by 1 base and J by 2 bases, with 10 bases left in between. The CDR3 contains 14 residues.

This sequence joins TRBV28 and TRBJ1-1, with D hard to call. CDR3 length: 14 residues. Deletions cut 2 bases from V and 1 base from J, with 8 bases between. CDR1 is MDHEN and CDR2 is SYDVKM in the germline V gene. CDR3 coding DNA: TGTGCCAGCAGTTTAGGACCGAAGAACACTGAAGCTTTCTTT. Its translation: CASSLGPKNTEAFF.

This chain uses TRBV27 with TRBJ1-5; D unclear. Germline loops: CDR1 MNHEY, CDR2 SMNVEV (reference sequence). This CDR3 comprises 15 residues. Trimming cost V 5 bases and J 3 bases, with 14 bases left between them. CDR3: CASSPGLIPNQPQHF. Written as DNA, the CDR3 is TGTGCCAGCAGTCCCGGACTGATCCCCAATCAGCCCCAGCATTTT.

The chain links TRBV6-5 to TRBJ2-3; D remains ambiguous. CDR3 length equals 15 residues. The germline CDR1 and CDR2 sequences are MNHEY and SVGAGI. Trimming stripped 6 bases from V and 1 base from J, with 14 bases between. The CDR3 loop is CASSFGDLGTDTQYF. The CDR3 bases are TGTGCCAGCAGCTTTGGGGATCTAGGCACAGATACGCAGTATTTT.

This clone was seen just once. The J gene is TRBJ1-6, the V gene TRBV7-3; D might be TRBD1 (5 bases). Germline values: CDR1 SGHTA, CDR2 FQGTGA. V lost 2 bases and J lost 7, with 9 bases in between. The CDR3 extends over 14 amino acids. The CDR3 nucleotides are TGTGCCAGCAGCTTAGACAGTTTGAATTCACCCCTCCACTTT. Its protein is CASSLDSLNSPLHF. Looking up the rest from reference TRBV7-3 and TRBJ1-6 gives the full variable domain: GAGVSQTPSNKVTEKGKYVELRCDPISGHTALYWYRQSLGQGPEFLIYFQGTGAADDSGLPNDRFFAVRPEGSVSTLKIQRTERGDSAVYLCASSLDSLNSPLHFGNGTRLTVT.

This sequence joins TRBV27 and TRBJ2-1; 7 nucleotides agree with TRBD2. The CDR3 contains 14 residues. Germline V gene sequence: CDR1 MNHEY, CDR2 SMNVEV (reference sequence). With V trimmed by 3 bases and J by 5 bases, 4 bases remained unmatched. CDR3 bases: TGTGCCAGCAGTTTGGGGGGGGTCAACAATGAGCAGTTCTTC. Translation: CASSLGGVNNEQFF.

The CDR3 loop is CASSTQGQGYGYTF. In nucleotides, the CDR3 is TGTGCCAGCAGCACACAGGGACAGGGCTATGGCTACACCTTC. This chain joins TRBV7-9 and TRBJ1-2; 9 nucleotides line up with TRBD1. Trimming cost V 5 bases and J 4 bases; bases outside gene matches: 5. Germline CDR1 is SEHNR and CDR2 is FQNEAQ (reference sequence). The CDR3 loop spans 14 amino acids.

The rearrangement uses TRBV5-1 and TRBJ2-2, with D perhaps assigned TRBD1 or TRBD2 (5 bases each). The CDR3 extends over 14 amino acids. Trimming took 4 bases from V and 6 from J, leaving 13 bases between them. The V gene's germline CDR1 is SGHRS and CDR2 YFSETQ. The CDR3, as DNA: TGCGCCAGCAGCCGGGGCAGAGGGCCCGGGGAGCTGTTTTTT. Translation gives CASSRGRGPGELFF. The full variable domain, its missing parts supplied by reference TRBV5-1 and TRBJ2-2, is KAGVTQTPRYLIKTRGQQVTLSCSPISGHRSVSWYQQTPGQGLQFLFEYFSETQRNKGNFPGRFSGRQFSNSRSEMNVSTLELGDSALYLCASSRGRGPGELFFGEGSRLTVL.

The chain couples TRBV24-1 to TRBJ2-3; 9 positions agree with TRBD2. V lost 2 bases to trimming and J lost 1 base; unmatched junction nucleotides: 3. Germline V gene data show CDR1 as KGHDR and CDR2 as SFDVKD. The CDR3 totals 16 residues. CDR3 region: CATSDSRLAGTDTQYF. DNA for the CDR3: TGTGCCACCAGTGATTCCCGACTAGCGGGCACAGATACGCAGTATTTT.

This chain joins TRBV9 and TRBJ2-3; 7 nucleotides agree with TRBD2. Looked up from germline, CDR1 is SGDLS and CDR2 is YYNGEE. With 3 bases clipped from V and 2 bases from J, the junction kept 3 bases outside the gene matches. The CDR3 contains 14 residues. The CDR3 sequence is CASSAAGHTDTQYF. Written as DNA, the CDR3 is TGTGCCAGCAGCGCAGCGGGGCACACAGATACGCAGTATTTT.

As to this clone: Other DNA sequences in the sample encode the same CDR3. This rearrangement joins TRBV12-3 or TRBV12-4 to TRBJ2-3, with unresolved D. The CDR3 has 11 residues. With 6 bases removed from V and 3 bases from J, the gap between germline ends came to 4 bases. Here the CDR3 DNA reads TGTGCCAGCAGCCTGACAGATACGCAGTATTTT. It codes for CASSLTDTQYF.

The gene calls are TRBV3-1 (or the pseudogene TRBV3-2) and TRBJ2-5; perhaps TRBD1 as D (5 bases). This CDR3 region has 16 residues. V was shortened by 0 bases and J by 7 bases, with 18 bases between the two germline ends. CDR1 and CDR2 from the germline V gene are LGHDT and YNNKEL (reference sequence). The CDR3 loop reads CASSQEWLRVHGTQYF. Written as DNA, the CDR3 is TGTGCCAGCAGCCAAGAATGGCTCAGGGTCCATGGGACCCAGTACTTC.

The genes are TRBV4-1 and TRBJ2-6; D possibly uses TRBD1 or TRBD2 (5 bases each). Deletions cut 2 bases from V and 0 bases from J, with 11 bases between. Germline V gene sequence: CDR1 MGHRA, CDR2 YSYEKL. The CDR3 is made up of 17 amino acids. The CDR3 region is CASSQPGRHSGANVLTF. In nucleotides, the CDR3 is TGCGCCAGCAGCCAACCGGGACGGCACTCTGGGGCCAACGTCCTGACTTTC.

The chain joins TRBV19 to TRBJ1-4; no reliable D call. Trimming removed 6 bases from V and 0 bases from J, with 11 bases in between. The CDR3 loop spans 15 amino acids. CDR1 is LNHDA, CDR2 SQIVND, per germline (reference sequence). CDR3 bases: TGTGCCAGTAGGCAGGCGGCAGCAACTAATGAAAAACTGTTTTTT. As protein: CASRQAAATNEKLFF.

This rearrangement joins TRBV19 to TRBJ1-2; D is undetermined. The CDR3 is made up of 14 amino acids. V lost 9 bases and J lost 4, with 18 bases in between. Looked up from germline, CDR1 is LNHDA and CDR2 is SQIVND (reference sequence). CDR3 amino acids: CASTPPTVPYGYTF. The CDR3 nucleotides are TGTGCCAGCACTCCCCCCACAGTACCCTATGGCTACACCTTC.

CDR3 nucleotides: TGTGCCAGCAGGCCCGGGTCCGTCGGCAGTGAAGCTTTCTTT. This translates into CASRPGSVGSEAFF. The genes are TRBV6-5 and TRBJ1-1; D remains ambiguous. CDR3 length equals 14 residues. V lost 6 bases and J 7 bases, leaving 18 bases between the germline ends. Germline values: CDR1 MNHEY, CDR2 SVGAGI.

The chain has TRBV5-1 and TRBJ1-5, with TRBD1 identical over 9 bases. CDR3 size: 15 residues. Looked up from germline, CDR1 is SGHRS and CDR2 is YFSETQ. The V and J ends lost 4 bases and 1 base, in that order; junction bases with no gene match: 3. CDR3 in DNA: TGCGCCAGCAGCCCGACAGGGGGGAGCAATCAGCCCCAGCATTTT. Protein: CASSPTGGSNQPQHF.

The genes are TRBV19 and TRBJ1-5; 9 bases map to TRBD1. The CDR3 runs 17 residues. Germline V gene sequence: CDR1 LNHDA, CDR2 SQIVND (reference sequence). Trimming took 1 base from V and 7 from J; bases not matched to a gene: 11. In DNA, the CDR3 is TGTGCCAGTAGTATAGCGCGGGACAGGGAAGTCTCACAGCCCCAGCATTTT. It is translated as CASSIARDREVSQPQHF.

This chain links TRBV24-1 with TRBJ2-7; D not certain. CDR3 size: 13 residues. Germline values: CDR1 KGHDR, CDR2 SFDVKD. V lost 4 bases and J lost 6, with 12 bases in between. Here the CDR3 DNA reads TGTGCCACCAGTGAGACCGACCTATCCGAGCAGTACTTC. Amino acid sequence: CATSETDLSEQYF.

The genes are TRBV6-2 or TRBV6-3 and TRBJ2-7; no reliable D call. The V end lost 4 bases, the J end lost 5 bases, and 6 bases lay between the germline ends. The CDR3 runs 11 residues. Germline values: CDR1 MNHEY, CDR2 SVGEGT. The CDR3 reads CASSSENEQYF. In nucleotides, the CDR3 is TGTGCCAGCAGTTCGGAGAACGAGCAGTACTTC.

The V and J genes are TRBV10-3 and TRBJ1-4; possibly TRBD1 for D (6 bases). Looked up from germline, CDR1 is ENHRY and CDR2 is SYGVKD. The V end lost 4 bases, the J end lost 8 bases, and 17 bases lay between the germline ends. The CDR3 length is 15 residues. The CDR3 coding sequence is TGTGCCATCAGTGGGACGAGGGGGTTTGGGGAAAAACTGTTTTTT. Translated: CAISGTRGFGEKLFF.

V is TRBV2 and J is TRBJ2-2, with D possibly called TRBD1 or TRBD2 (6 bases each). This CDR3 is 18 amino acids long. CDR1 and CDR2 from the germline V gene are SNHLY and FYNNEI. V shed 9 bases and J shed 3 bases, with 26 bases lying between them. The CDR3 spells CARRGASHPLLHTGELFF. Written as DNA, the CDR3 is TGTGCCAGGAGGGGGGCTAGCCACCCACTTTTACACACCGGGGAGCTGTTTTTT.

The chain employs TRBV5-6 and TRBJ2-3; D may be TRBD2 (6 bases). The germline gives CDR1 SGHDT, CDR2 YYEEEE. CDR3 length: 17 amino acids. V shed 0 bases and J shed 1 base, with 15 bases lying between them. The DNA of the CDR3 is TGTGCCAGCAGCTTGGTTTTTCTTGCGGGGCGCACAGATACGCAGTATTTT. Its translation is CASSLVFLAGRTDTQYF.

The rearrangement joins TRBV4-3 to TRBJ2-3, with D perhaps being TRBD1 or TRBD2 (7 bases each). The V and J ends lost 4 bases and 6 bases respectively, with 20 bases between them. The germline gives CDR1 LGHNA, CDR2 YSLEER. This CDR3 is built from 16 residues. CDR3 protein: CASSPTRGRGADTQYF. The CDR3 region has the DNA TGCGCCAGCAGCCCAACCAGGGGGAGGGGGGCCGATACGCAGTATTTT.

The genes are TRBV2 and TRBJ2-3; D ambiguous. The germline V gene has CDR1 SNHLY and CDR2 FYNNEI. Trimming removed 8 bases at V and 5 bases at J, with 8 bases between. This CDR3 is 11 amino acids long. As DNA, the CDR3 is TGTGCCAGCGAGGCGGTAGATACGCAGTATTTT. Translating it yields CASEAVDTQYF.

The chain uses TRBV4-1 and TRBJ1-3; D is ambiguous. The CDR3 has 14 amino acids. In germline, CDR1 is MGHRA, CDR2 YSYEKL. Trimming removed 6 bases from V and 0 bases from J, with 9 bases in between. The CDR3 nucleotides are TGCGCCAGCAGTTCGGACGACTCTGGAAACACCATATATTTT. The encoded protein is CASSSDDSGNTIYF.

The rearrangement joins TRBV11-3 to TRBJ2-7; unclear D gene. Germline V lookup: CDR1 SGHNT, CDR2 YENEEA. This CDR3 contains 12 residues. V was clipped by 1 base and J by 5 bases, with 6 bases between them. CDR3 sequence: CASSLAGDEQYF. In nucleotides, the CDR3 is TGTGCCAGCAGCTTAGCCGGCGACGAGCAGTACTTC.

The rearrangement links TRBV10-3 to TRBJ2-5, with TRBD1 matching over 7 bases. The CDR3 runs to 16 residues. J gave up 5 bases and V 0 bases, and 9 bases lay outside the gene matches. The germline CDR1 and CDR2 sequences are ENHRY and SYGVKD. The CDR3 is CAISESGGASAETQYF. As DNA, the CDR3 is TGTGCCATCAGTGAGTCAGGGGGCGCGTCTGCGGAGACCCAGTACTTC.